These T cell receptor beta chains were read from a single sample in a study of blood T cell repertoires in COVID-19. The data were produced by immunoSEQ multiplex PCR, yet TCRdb's version contains in-frame clones alone and is incomplete. The sample has about 86,000 clones, 82% seen once. The sample comprised peripheral blood. These receptors came from a woman older than 75 with acute or convalescent COVID-19. Each CDR3 is given with its conserved first and last residue. A D gene is named only where the DNA matches it firmly. The listing skips clone size in some rows; elsewhere it reads once, few, many or a size class.

v_gene,abundance,len,d_gene,j_gene,CDR3nt,CDR3aa
TRBV18,few,15,.,TRBJ1-1,TGTGCCAGCTCACCGTGGCAGGAAGCAGGGACTGAAGCTTTCTTT,CASSPWQEAGTEAFF
TRBV28,.,13,TRBD2,TRBJ2-1,TGTGCCAGCAGGGGGACTAGCGGCAATGAGCAGTTCTTC,CASRGTSGNEQFF
TRBV10-2,.,11,.,TRBJ2-7,TGCGCCAGCAACCCGGGCTACGAGCAGTACTTC,CASNPGYEQYF
TRBV7-2,.,15,TRBD2,TRBJ2-5,TGTGCCAGCAGCCTAGAGCCGGGACTAGCGACGGCGCAGTACTTC,CASSLEPGLATAQYF
TRBV4-1,.,15,.,TRBJ2-5,TGCGCCAGCAGCCCGGTGGTAGGGGTCCAAGAGACCCAGTACTTC,CASSPVVGVQETQYF
TRBV10-3,.,13,.,TRBJ2-5,TGTGCCATCAGTGCTCTACCCGAAGAGACCCAGTACTTC,CAISALPEETQYF
TRBV28,.,13,.,TRBJ1-6,TGTGCCAGCCGCGGCCTTTATAATTCACCCCTCCACTTT,CASRGLYNSPLHF
TRBV6-6,.,18,TRBD1,TRBJ2-7,TGTGCCAGCAGTCCCGAGTTGGGTGGGGACAGGGACACCTACGAGCAGTACTTC,CASSPELGGDRDTYEQYF
TRBV29-1,once,15,.,TRBJ2-2,TGCAGCGTTGGGTGGGACAACAAACCACCCGGGGAGCTGTTTTTT,CSVGWDNKPPGELFF
TRBV13,.,13,.,TRBJ2-1,TGTGCCAGCAGCTTCAGGGTAAGGAATGAGCAGTTCTTC,CASSFRVRNEQFF
TRBV12-3/TRBV12-4,.,13,TRBD1,TRBJ1-6,TGTGCCAGCAGTCTAGGACAGGGTTCACCCCTCCACTTT,CASSLGQGSPLHF
TRBV3-1/TRBV3-2,.,16,TRBD2,TRBJ2-7,TGTGCCAGCAGCCGTTCCGGCGGGACTAGGACAACCGAGCAGTACTTC,CASSRSGGTRTTEQYF
TRBV2,.,13,TRBD1,TRBJ1-2,TGTGCCACCAGCCAGGGGGACCTCTATGGCTACACCTTC,CATSQGDLYGYTF
TRBV10-1,once,17,.,TRBJ2-1,TGCGCCAGCAGTGAGAGCCCCCTCCGCGGGCGAGACAATGAGCAGTTCTTC,CASSESPLRGRDNEQFF
TRBV25-1,.,15,TRBD1,TRBJ1-2,TGTGCCAGCAGTGATGTGGGCAGGGGGCGGAGGGGCTACACCTTC,CASSDVGRGRRGYTF
TRBV3-1/TRBV3-2,.,16,TRBD2,TRBJ2-7,TGTGCCAGCAGCCAGGCTATAGCGGGGGGGCCTTACGAGCAGTACTTC,CASSQAIAGGPYEQYF
TRBV27,once,15,TRBD2,TRBJ2-7,TGTGCCAGCAGTAGACCCAGCGGGATGCGCCACGAGCAGTACTTC,CASSRPSGMRHEQYF
TRBV11-2,.,15,TRBD1,TRBJ2-5,TGTGCCAGCAGCTCTTTCCGGGACAGCCTAGAGACCCAGTACTTC,CASSSFRDSLETQYF
TRBV19,once,14,.,TRBJ2-3,TGTGCCAGTAACATCGGGGTAGGGACTGATACGCAGTATTTT,CASNIGVGTDTQYF
TRBV19,.,12,.,TRBJ2-7,TGTGCCAGTAGTATAGTAGGAGAAAAGCAGTACTTC,CASSIVGEKQYF
TRBV19,.,14,.,TRBJ2-5,TGTGCCAGTAGTCCATATGGCTCAGCGGAGACCCAGTACTTC,CASSPYGSAETQYF
TRBV6-5,.,14,.,TRBJ1-5,TGTGCCAGCAGAAACGGAGGGAACAATCAGCCCCAGCATTTT,CASRNGGNNQPQHF
TRBV3-1/TRBV3-2,.,14,.,TRBJ1-2,TGTGCCAGCAGCCCTTTGACGGGTAACTATGGCTACACCTTC,CASSPLTGNYGYTF
TRBV30,.,10,.,TRBJ1-1,TGTGCCTGGGACCACAGTGAAGCTTTCTTT,CAWDHSEAFF
TRBV18,.,14,.,TRBJ1-1,TGTGCCAGCTCACCACCGTCCCAGTACACTGAAGCTTTCTTT,CASSPPSQYTEAFF
TRBV9,.,12,.,TRBJ2-2,TGTGCCAGCAGCCCCACGGGTGGGGAGCTGTTTTTT,CASSPTGGELFF
TRBV20-1,.,15,TRBD1,TRBJ1-4,TGCAGTGCTAGTTCCACAGGGGGCGCGGATGAAAAACTGTTTTTT,CSASSTGGADEKLFF
TRBV7-2,.,18,TRBD1,TRBJ2-6,TGTGCCAGCAGCAAACCGACAGGGTCAGACTCTGGGGCCAACGTCCTGACTTTC,CASSKPTGSDSGANVLTF
TRBV7-6,few,17,TRBD2,TRBJ2-1,TGTGCCAGCAGCTTAAGGGTAGGGGACTACCCCCTCAATGAGCAGTTCTTC,CASSLRVGDYPLNEQFF
TRBV11-2,.,15,TRBD1,TRBJ2-5,TGTGCCAGCAGCCCTAGGACAGGGCGGGGAGAGACCCAGTACTTC,CASSPRTGRGETQYF
TRBV3-1/TRBV3-2,once,15,.,TRBJ2-5,TGTGCCAGCAGCCCCCAACACAGGGACGGCGGGACCCAGTACTTC,CASSPQHRDGGTQYF
TRBV3-1/TRBV3-2,few,16,TRBD1,TRBJ2-7,TGTGCCAGCAGCCAAGCCGGACAGGGGGCAATCTACGAGCAGTACTTC,CASSQAGQGAIYEQYF
TRBV6-6,.,14,.,TRBJ2-5,TGTGCCACCTTAGCCCCTGGGTACCAAGAGACCCAGTACTTC,CATLAPGYQETQYF
TRBV6-5,.,12,TRBD1,TRBJ1-2,TGTGCCAGCGGGACAGGCCCACTCGGCTACACCTTC,CASGTGPLGYTF
TRBV5-1,.,16,.,TRBJ2-7,TGCGCCAGCAGCCCGGACCCGACAGGAAATCTCTACGAGCAGTACTTC,CASSPDPTGNLYEQYF
TRBV6-6,.,13,.,TRBJ1-3,TGTGCCAGCAGCCCCCCAGGGGGAAACACCATATATTTT,CASSPPGGNTIYF
TRBV6-5,few,13,.,TRBJ1-1,TGTGCCAGCAGTCTCCGAGGGGGTTTTGAAGCTTTCTTT,CASSLRGGFEAFF
TRBV24-1,.,17,TRBD2,TRBJ2-1,TGTGCCACCAGTGATCCCCTAGCGGGAGGTGGGGGCCGTGAGCAGTTCTTC,CATSDPLAGGGGREQFF
TRBV19,.,17,TRBD1,TRBJ1-5,TGTGCCAGTACTGTTTATTCCGGGACAGTAAGCAATCAGCCCCAGCATTTT,CASTVYSGTVSNQPQHF
TRBV6-1,.,16,TRBD2,TRBJ2-1,TGTGCCAGCAGTGCGTCCCTGGGGGGGTATCAAAATGAGCAGTTCTTC,CASSASLGGYQNEQFF
TRBV27,.,14,TRBD1,TRBJ2-7,TGTGCCAGCAGTCCACAGACAGGGCCCTACGAGCAGTACTTC,CASSPQTGPYEQYF
TRBV29-1,.,13,.,TRBJ2-2,TGCAGCGTAGACAGGGGAGGGTCCGGGGAGCTGTTTTTT,CSVDRGGSGELFF
TRBV3-1/TRBV3-2,.,13,.,TRBJ1-2,TGTGCCAGCAGCCAAGACAGGGTGGGTGGCTACACCTTC,CASSQDRVGGYTF
TRBV6-1,.,15,.,TRBJ1-6,TGTGCCAGCAGTGAAGAAGTAGGGAGGGATTCACCCCTCCACTTT,CASSEEVGRDSPLHF
TRBV2,.,14,.,TRBJ2-5,TGTGCCAGCAGTGAGAGTTGGGCCCAAGAGACCCAGTACTTC,CASSESWAQETQYF
TRBV19,.,15,TRBD2,TRBJ2-3,TGTGCCAGTAGTATAGGGGGGGGGAACACAGATACGCAGTATTTT,CASSIGGGNTDTQYF
TRBV3-1/TRBV3-2,once,15,TRBD2,TRBJ2-1,TGTGCCAGCAGCAATGGAGCGGGAGGGTCCAATGAGCAGTTCTTC,CASSNGAGGSNEQFF
TRBV6-5,.,15,TRBD2,TRBJ2-3,TGTGCCAGCAGTTACGGCGGGGGAAACACAGATACGCAGTATTTT,CASSYGGGNTDTQYF
TRBV3-1/TRBV3-2,.,15,TRBD1,TRBJ2-3,TGTGCCAGCAGCGGACAGGGGACGGGGGAAGATACGCAGTATTTT,CASSGQGTGEDTQYF
TRBV2,few,16,TRBD2,TRBJ2-1,TGTGCCAGCAGTGAATTGGCTAGCGGGGGGGCAAATGAGCAGTTCTTC,CASSELASGGANEQFF
TRBV20-1,.,14,TRBD2,TRBJ2-3,TGCAGTGCTAGTTATAGCGGGGTCACAGATACGCAGTATTTT,CSASYSGVTDTQYF
TRBV9,.,14,.,TRBJ1-4,TGTGCCAGCAGCGTAGGACTGCCCGCAGAAAAACTGTTTTTT,CASSVGLPAEKLFF
TRBV14,.,13,.,TRBJ1-1,TGTGCCAGCAGCCAAGGGGGCAACACTGAAGCTTTCTTT,CASSQGGNTEAFF
TRBV5-1,once,15,TRBD2,TRBJ2-7,TGCGCCAGCAGCTTGGGTAGCGGGAGTCCATACGAGCAGTACTTC,CASSLGSGSPYEQYF
TRBV28,.,14,.,TRBJ2-1,TGTGCCAGCAGTTTACGGGACATATACAATGAGCAGTTCTTC,CASSLRDIYNEQFF